This T cell receptor beta chain was recovered during a study of human T cells and chemical hapten exposure. MiXCR was run by TCRdb on the RACE reads, yielding one entry per CDR3 protein. This sample has tens of thousands of distinct CDR3 sequences, with approximately 5.5% found just once. Documented time point: healthy volunteer bleed at 6 weeks. Whole blood that had not been fractionated was the source of extracted total RNA. This clonotype was found a few times. Sample: whole blood. The origin of this receptor is a human donor in good health. Some clones in this sample may be carry-over from other donors' samples.

CDR3 DNA sequence: TGTGCCAGCAGCTTGACAGGGGTAGGGCAGCCCCAGCATTTT. Translated, it gives CASSLTGVGQPQHF. The J gene is TRBJ1-5, the V gene TRBV5-6; 7 positions match TRBD1. Trimming at V came to 1 base and at J to 7 bases, leaving 5 bases not matched to a gene. The germline CDR1 and CDR2 sequences are SGHDT and YYEEEE. The CDR3 consists of 14 residues.